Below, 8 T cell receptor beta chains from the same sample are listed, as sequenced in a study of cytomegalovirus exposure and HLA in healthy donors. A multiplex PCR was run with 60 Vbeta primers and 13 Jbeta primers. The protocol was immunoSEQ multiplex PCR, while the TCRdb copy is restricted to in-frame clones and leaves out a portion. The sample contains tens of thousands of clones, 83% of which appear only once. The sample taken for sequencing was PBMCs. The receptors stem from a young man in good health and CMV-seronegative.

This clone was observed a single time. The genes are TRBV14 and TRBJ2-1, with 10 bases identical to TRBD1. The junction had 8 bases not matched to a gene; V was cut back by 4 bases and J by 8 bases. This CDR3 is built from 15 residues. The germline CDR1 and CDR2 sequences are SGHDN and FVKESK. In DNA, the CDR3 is TGTGCCAGCAGCCGCCCGGGACAGGGGTTCTATGAGCAGTTCTTC. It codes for CASSRPGQGFYEQFF. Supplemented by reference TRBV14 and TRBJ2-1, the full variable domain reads EAGVTQFPSHSVIEKGQTVTLRCDPISGHDNLYWYRRVMGKEIKFLLHFVKESKQDESGMPNNRFLAERTGGTYSTLKVQPAELEDSGVYFCASSRPGQGFYEQFFGPGTRLTVL.

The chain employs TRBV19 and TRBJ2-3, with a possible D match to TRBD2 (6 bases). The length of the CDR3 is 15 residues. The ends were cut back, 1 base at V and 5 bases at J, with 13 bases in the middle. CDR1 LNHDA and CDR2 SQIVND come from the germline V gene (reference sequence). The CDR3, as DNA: TGTGCCAGTAGTATAGCCCCGACTAGGTTAGATACGCAGTATTTT. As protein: CASSIAPTRLDTQYF.

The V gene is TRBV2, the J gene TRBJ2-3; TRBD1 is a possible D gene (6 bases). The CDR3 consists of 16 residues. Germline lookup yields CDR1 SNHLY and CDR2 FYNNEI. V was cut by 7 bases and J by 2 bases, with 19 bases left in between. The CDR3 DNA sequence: TGTGCCAGCACCGCGCCGGGACATTTAAACACAGATACGCAGTATTTT. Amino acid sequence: CASTAPGHLNTDTQYF.

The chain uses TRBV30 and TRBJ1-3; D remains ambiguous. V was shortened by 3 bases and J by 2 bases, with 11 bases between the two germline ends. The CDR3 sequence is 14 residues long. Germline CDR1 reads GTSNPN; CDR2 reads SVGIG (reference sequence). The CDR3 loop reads CAWSLSRAGNTIYF. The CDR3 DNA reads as TGTGCCTGGAGCCTCTCGAGAGCTGGAAACACCATATATTTT.

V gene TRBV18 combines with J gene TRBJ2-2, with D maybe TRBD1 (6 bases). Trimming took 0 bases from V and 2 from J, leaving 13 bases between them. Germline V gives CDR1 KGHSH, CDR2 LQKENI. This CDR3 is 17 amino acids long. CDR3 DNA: TGTGCCAGCTCACCACCGGCATCCAGGGGTAACACCGGGGAGCTGTTTTTT. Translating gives CASSPPASRGNTGELFF. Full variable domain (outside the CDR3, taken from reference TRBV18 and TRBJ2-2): NAGVMQNPRHLVRRRGQEARLRCSPMKGHSHVYWYRQLPEEGLKFMVYLQKENIIDESGMPKERFSAEFPKEGPSILRIQQVVRGDSAAYFCASSPPASRGNTGELFFGEGSRLTVL.

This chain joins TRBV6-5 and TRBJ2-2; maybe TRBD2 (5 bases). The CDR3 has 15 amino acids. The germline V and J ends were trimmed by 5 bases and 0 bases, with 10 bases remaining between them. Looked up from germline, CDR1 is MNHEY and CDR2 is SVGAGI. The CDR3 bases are TGTGCCAGCAGTAGGGAGCGAGCGAACACCGGGGAGCTGTTTTTT. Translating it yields CASSRERANTGELFF.

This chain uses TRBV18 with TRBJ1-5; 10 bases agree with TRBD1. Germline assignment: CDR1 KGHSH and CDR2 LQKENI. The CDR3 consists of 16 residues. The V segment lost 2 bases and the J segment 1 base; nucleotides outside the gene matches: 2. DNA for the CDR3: TGTGCCAGCTCACCAGGGACAGGGGAAAGCAATCAGCCCCAGCATTTT. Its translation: CASSPGTGESNQPQHF.

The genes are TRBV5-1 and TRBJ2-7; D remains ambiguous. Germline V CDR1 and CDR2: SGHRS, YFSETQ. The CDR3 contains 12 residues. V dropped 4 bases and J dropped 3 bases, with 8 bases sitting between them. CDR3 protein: CASSADFYEQYF. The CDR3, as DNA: TGCGCCAGCAGCGCAGACTTCTACGAGCAGTACTTC.